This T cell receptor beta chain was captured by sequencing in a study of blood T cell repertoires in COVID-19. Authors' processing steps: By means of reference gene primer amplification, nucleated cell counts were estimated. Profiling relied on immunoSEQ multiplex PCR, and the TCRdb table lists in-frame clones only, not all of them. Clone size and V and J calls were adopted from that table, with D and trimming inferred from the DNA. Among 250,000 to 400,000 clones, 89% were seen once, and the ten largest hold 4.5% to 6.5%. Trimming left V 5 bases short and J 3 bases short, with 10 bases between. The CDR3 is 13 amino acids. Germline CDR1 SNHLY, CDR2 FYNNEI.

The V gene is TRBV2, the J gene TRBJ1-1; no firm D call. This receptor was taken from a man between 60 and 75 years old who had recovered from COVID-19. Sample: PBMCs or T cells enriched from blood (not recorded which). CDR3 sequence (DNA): TGTGCCAGCAGTAGAGGGCAGGACACTGAAGCTTTCTTT. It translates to CASSRGQDTEAFF. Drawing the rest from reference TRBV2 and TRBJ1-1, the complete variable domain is EPEVTQTPSHQVTQMGQEVILRCVPISNHLYFYWYRQILGQKVEFLVSFYNNEISEKSEIFDDQFSVERPDGSNFTLKIRSTKLEDSAMYFCASSRGQDTEAFFGQGTRLTVV.